This TCR beta chain was sequenced during a study of blood T cell repertoires in COVID-19. Study details: Acute and convalescent COVID-19 specimens originated in the United States, Italy and Spain.

This clone occurred a few times. This CDR3 is 13 amino acids long. Germline trimming cut 0 bases from V and 4 bases from J; bases unmatched to any gene: 0. Germline V lookup: CDR1 SGHRS, CDR2 YFSETQ. Original handling: Estimation of nucleated cell counts was performed using reference gene primer amplification. The protocol was immunoSEQ multiplex PCR, while the TCRdb copy is restricted to in-frame clones and leaves out a portion. V, J and clone size derive from that table, while D and trimming were established from the DNA sequence. Found here are some 170,000 clones, 81% of them singletons; the top ten hold approximately 11%.

This TCR was recovered from a human donor in a cohort sampled during active COVID-19. Sequencing was carried out using peripheral blood. This sequence joins TRBV5-1 and TRBJ2-5; 7 bases fit TRBD1. CDR3 DNA sequence: TGCGCCAGCAGCTTGGGACAGGGAGAGACCCAGTACTTC. Translated: CASSLGQGETQYF. The variable domain in full, completed from reference TRBV5-1 and TRBJ2-5, reads KAGVTQTPRYLIKTRGQQVTLSCSPISGHRSVSWYQQTPGQGLQFLFEYFSETQRNKGNFPGRFSGRQFSNSRSEMNVSTLELGDSALYLCASSLGQGETQYFGPGTRLLVL.